The rows below give T cell receptor beta chains drawn from one sample of a study of technical replicates of blood from a handful of donors. Generated by immunoSEQ multiplex PCR, the TCRdb table keeps only in-frame clones and is missing some. This sample has around 76,000 clones, with just under 97% found just once. Sequenced sample: T cells isolated from PBMCs. The receptors were gathered from a human donor in good health. The CDR3 runs from the conserved cysteine through the conserved F or W. A D gene is named only where the DNA matches it firmly. Size is omitted from some rows. Given values are once, few, many or a class for expanded clones.

v_call	d_call	j_call	clone_size	cdr3_aa	cdr3_nt
TRBV7-6	.	TRBJ1-1	.	CASSLASGVDSTEAFF	TGTGCCAGCAGCTTAGCCTCCGGGGTCGATAGCACTGAAGCTTTCTTT
TRBV11-1	.	TRBJ2-7	once	CASSPGRELYEQYF	TGTGCCAGCAGCCCCGGAAGGGAGTTGTACGAGCAGTACTTC
TRBV11-2	.	TRBJ1-5	once	CASSLEGGFNQPQHF	TGTGCCAGCAGCTTAGAGGGGGGATTCAATCAGCCCCAGCATTTT
TRBV28	TRBD2	TRBJ2-5	once	CASSLGGYQETQYF	TGTGCCAGCAGTTTGGGGGGGTACCAAGAGACCCAGTACTTC
TRBV28	.	TRBJ2-3	.	CASKDPSGTDTQYF	TGTGCCAGCAAGGATCCTAGCGGCACAGATACGCAGTATTTT
TRBV19	TRBD1	TRBJ2-2	.	CASSIQGAGGELFF	TGTGCCAGTAGTATCCAGGGGGCGGGCGGGGAGCTGTTTTTT
TRBV5-1	.	TRBJ2-3	.	CASSLDSPSTDTQYF	TGCGCCAGCAGCTTGGACAGCCCTAGCACAGATACGCAGTATTTT
TRBV28	TRBD1	TRBJ1-5	.	CASRRNRDRDRGSNQPQHF	TGTGCCAGCAGGAGGAACCGGGACAGGGATCGAGGGAGCAATCAGCCCCAGCATTTT
TRBV27	.	TRBJ2-2	.	CASRITGELFF	TGTGCCAGCAGAATAACCGGGGAGCTGTTTTTT
TRBV5-1	.	TRBJ1-3	.	CASSDSPGGNTIYF	TGCGCCAGCAGCGACTCGCCGGGTGGAAACACCATATATTTT
TRBV4-1	TRBD1	TRBJ1-1	.	CASSRTLTGAHEAFF	TGCGCCAGCAGCCGGACACTGACAGGGGCCCATGAAGCTTTCTTT
TRBV25-1	.	TRBJ1-1	.	CASSLGMVTEAFF	TGTGCCAGCAGCCTAGGTATGGTCACTGAAGCTTTCTTT
TRBV7-6	.	TRBJ2-2	.	CASSLAGGLDTGELFF	TGTGCCAGCAGCTTAGCGGGGGGGCTCGACACCGGGGAGCTGTTTTTT
TRBV7-9	.	TRBJ1-1	.	CASTILNGGLNTEAFF	TGTGCCAGCACCATCCTGAACGGGGGGCTGAACACTGAAGCTTTCTTT
TRBV27	TRBD1	TRBJ1-2	once	CASSLYPPEGGINYGYTF	TGTGCCAGCAGTTTATATCCCCCCGAAGGGGGCATTAACTATGGCTACACCTTC
TRBV18	TRBD1	TRBJ1-5	.	CASSPRTGIYPQHF	TGTGCCAGCTCACCAAGGACAGGAATCTATCCCCAGCATTTT
TRBV30	TRBD1	TRBJ1-4	.	CAWSYRGRIEKLFF	TGTGCCTGGAGTTACAGGGGGCGAATAGAAAAACTGTTTTTT
TRBV5-6	.	TRBJ2-7	.	CASSLFLGRYEQYF	TGTGCCAGCAGCTTGTTCCTAGGTCGGTACGAGCAGTACTTC
TRBV7-9	TRBD2	TRBJ2-7	.	CAIRLAGGQTEQYF	TGTGCCATACGACTAGCGGGGGGACAGACCGAGCAGTACTTC
TRBV6-5	.	TRBJ1-4	.	CASMDRRFEKLFF	TGTGCCAGCATGGACAGACGCTTTGAAAAACTGTTTTTT